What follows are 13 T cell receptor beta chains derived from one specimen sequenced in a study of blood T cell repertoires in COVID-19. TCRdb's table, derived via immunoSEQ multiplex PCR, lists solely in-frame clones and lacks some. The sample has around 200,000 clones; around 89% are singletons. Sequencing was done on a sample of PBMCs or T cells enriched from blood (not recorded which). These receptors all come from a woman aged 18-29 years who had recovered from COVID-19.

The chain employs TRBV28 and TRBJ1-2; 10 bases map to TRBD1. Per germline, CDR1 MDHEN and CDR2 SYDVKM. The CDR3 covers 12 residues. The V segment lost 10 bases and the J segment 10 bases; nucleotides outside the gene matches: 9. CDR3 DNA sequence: TGTGCCACCGACAGGGGGCGGAGTGCCTACACCTTC. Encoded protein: CATDRGRSAYTF.

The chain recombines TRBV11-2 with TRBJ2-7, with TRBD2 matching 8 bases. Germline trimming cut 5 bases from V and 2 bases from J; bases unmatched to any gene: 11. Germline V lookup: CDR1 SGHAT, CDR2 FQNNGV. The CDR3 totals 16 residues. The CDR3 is CASSPLSGRGPYEQYF. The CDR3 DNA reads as TGTGCCAGCAGCCCCTTATCCGGGAGGGGCCCCTACGAGCAGTACTTC.

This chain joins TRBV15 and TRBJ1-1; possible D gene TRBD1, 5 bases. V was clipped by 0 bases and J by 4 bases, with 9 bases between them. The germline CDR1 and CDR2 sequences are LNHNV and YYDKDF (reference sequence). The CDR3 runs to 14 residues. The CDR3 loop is CATSRDAGITEAFF. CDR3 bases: TGTGCCACCAGCAGAGATGCAGGGATCACTGAAGCTTTCTTT.

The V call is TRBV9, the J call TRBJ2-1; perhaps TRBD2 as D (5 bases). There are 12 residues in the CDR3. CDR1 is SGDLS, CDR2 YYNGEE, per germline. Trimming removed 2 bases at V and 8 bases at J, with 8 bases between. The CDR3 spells CASSVEGDEQFF. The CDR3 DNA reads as TGTGCCAGCAGCGTCGAGGGAGATGAGCAGTTCTTC. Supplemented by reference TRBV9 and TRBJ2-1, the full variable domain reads DSGVTQTPKHLITATGQRVTLRCSPRSGDLSVYWYQQSLDQGLQFLIQYYNGEERAKGNILERFSAQQFPDLHSELNLSSLELGDSALYFCASSVEGDEQFFGPGTRLTVL.

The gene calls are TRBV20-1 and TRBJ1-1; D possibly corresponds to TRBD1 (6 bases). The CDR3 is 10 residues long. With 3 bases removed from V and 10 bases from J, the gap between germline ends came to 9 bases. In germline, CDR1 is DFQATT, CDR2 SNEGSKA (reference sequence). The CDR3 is CSARGGGAFF. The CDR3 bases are TGCAGTGCTAGGGGAGGGGGAGCTTTCTTT.

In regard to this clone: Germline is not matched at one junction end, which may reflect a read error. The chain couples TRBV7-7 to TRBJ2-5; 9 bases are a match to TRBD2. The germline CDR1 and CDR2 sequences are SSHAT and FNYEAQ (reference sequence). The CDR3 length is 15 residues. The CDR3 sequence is CASSLETSGQETQYF. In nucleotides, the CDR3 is TGTGCTAGCAGCTTAGAGACTAGCGGCCAAGAGACCCAGTACTTC.

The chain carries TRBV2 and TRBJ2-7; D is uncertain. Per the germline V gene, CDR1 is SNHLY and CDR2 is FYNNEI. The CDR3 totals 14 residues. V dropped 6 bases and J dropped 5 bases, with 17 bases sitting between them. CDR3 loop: CASSQSPHRDEQYF. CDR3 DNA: TGTGCCAGCAGCCAATCGCCACACCGGGACGAGCAGTACTTC.

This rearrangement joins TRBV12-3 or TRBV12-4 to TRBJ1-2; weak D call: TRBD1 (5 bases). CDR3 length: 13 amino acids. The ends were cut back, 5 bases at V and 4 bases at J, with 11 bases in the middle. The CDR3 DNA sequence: TGTGCCAGCAGTCCCAGGGTGTCCTATGGCTACACCTTC. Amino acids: CASSPRVSYGYTF.

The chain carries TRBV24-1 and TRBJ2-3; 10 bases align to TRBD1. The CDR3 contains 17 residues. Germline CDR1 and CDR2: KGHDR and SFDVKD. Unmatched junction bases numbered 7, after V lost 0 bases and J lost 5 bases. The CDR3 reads CATSDLATGGIGDTQYF. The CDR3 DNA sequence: TGTGCCACCAGTGATTTGGCGACAGGGGGCATTGGAGATACGCAGTATTTT.

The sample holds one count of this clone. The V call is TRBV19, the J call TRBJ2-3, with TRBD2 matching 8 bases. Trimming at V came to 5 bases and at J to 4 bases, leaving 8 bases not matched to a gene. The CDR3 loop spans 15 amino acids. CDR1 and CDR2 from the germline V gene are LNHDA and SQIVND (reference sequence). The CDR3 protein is CASSHGTRRADTQYF. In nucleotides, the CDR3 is TGTGCCAGTAGTCACGGGACTAGACGAGCAGATACGCAGTATTTT.

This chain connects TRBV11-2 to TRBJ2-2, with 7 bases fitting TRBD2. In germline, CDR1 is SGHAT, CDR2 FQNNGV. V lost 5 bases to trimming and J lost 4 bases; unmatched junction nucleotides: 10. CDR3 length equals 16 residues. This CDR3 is CASSPTPGLTTGELFF. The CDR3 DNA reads TGTGCCAGCAGCCCTACCCCGGGACTAACCACCGGGGAGCTGTTTTTT.

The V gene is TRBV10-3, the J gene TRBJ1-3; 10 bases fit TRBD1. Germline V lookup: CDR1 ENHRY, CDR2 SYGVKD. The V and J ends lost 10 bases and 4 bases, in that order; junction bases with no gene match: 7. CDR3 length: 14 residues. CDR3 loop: CANSGTGEGNTIYF. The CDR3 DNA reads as TGTGCCAACTCCGGGACAGGGGAGGGAAACACCATATATTTT.

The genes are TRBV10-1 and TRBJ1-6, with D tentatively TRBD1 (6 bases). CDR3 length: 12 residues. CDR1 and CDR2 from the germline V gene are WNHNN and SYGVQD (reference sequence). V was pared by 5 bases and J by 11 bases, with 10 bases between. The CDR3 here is CASSSTGTPLHF. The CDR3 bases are TGCGCCAGCAGTTCAACAGGGACACCCCTCCACTTT.